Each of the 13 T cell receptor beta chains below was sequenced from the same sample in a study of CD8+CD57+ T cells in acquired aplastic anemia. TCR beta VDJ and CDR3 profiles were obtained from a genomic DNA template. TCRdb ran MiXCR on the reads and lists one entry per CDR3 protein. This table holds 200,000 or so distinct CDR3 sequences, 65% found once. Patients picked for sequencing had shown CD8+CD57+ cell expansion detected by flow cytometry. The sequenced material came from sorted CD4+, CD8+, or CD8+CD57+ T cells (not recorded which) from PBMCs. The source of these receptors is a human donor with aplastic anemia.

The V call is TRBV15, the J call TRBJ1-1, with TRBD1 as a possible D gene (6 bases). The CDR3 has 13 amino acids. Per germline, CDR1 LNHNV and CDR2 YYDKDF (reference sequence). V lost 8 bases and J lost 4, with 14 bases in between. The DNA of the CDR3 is TGTGCCACCGGGGGCGGCGGGTTCACTGAAGCTTTCTTT. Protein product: CATGGGGFTEAFF.

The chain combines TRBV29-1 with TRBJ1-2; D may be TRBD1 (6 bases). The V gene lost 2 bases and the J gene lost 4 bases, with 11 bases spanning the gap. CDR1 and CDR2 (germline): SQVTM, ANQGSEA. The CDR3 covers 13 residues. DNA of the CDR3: TGCAGCGTTGAATCAGGACAGCGCTATGGCTACACCTTC. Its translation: CSVESGQRYGYTF.

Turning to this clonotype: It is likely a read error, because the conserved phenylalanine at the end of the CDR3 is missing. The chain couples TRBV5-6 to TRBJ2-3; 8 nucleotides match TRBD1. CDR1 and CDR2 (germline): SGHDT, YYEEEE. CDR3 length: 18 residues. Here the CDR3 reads CASSLGGTGVFGTATQYI. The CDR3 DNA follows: TGTGCCAGCAGCTTGGGGGGGACAGGCGTTTTTGGCACAGCTACGCAGTATATT.

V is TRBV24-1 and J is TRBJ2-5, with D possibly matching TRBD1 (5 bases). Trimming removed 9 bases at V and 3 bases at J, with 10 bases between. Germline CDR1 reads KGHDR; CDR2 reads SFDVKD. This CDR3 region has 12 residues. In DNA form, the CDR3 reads TGTGCCACCTCCCCAGGGAAAGAGACCCAGTACTTC. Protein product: CATSPGKETQYF.

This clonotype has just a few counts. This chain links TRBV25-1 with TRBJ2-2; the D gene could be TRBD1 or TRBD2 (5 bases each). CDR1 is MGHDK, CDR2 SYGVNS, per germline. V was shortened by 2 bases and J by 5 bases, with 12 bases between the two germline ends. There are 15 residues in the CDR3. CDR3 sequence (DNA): TGTGCCAGCAGTGAAGGGGACCCGAGTACCGGGGAGCTGTTTTTT. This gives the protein CASSEGDPSTGELFF.

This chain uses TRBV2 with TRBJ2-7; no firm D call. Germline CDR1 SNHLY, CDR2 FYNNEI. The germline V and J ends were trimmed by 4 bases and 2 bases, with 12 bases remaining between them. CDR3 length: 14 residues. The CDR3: CASSVRVRTYEQYF. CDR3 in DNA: TGTGCCAGCAGTGTCAGAGTCAGGACCTACGAGCAGTACTTC.

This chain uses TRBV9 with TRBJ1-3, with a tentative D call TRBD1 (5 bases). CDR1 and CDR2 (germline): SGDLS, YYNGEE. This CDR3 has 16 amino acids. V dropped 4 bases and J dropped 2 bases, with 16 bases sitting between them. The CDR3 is CASSQETGPTGNTIYF. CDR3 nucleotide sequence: TGTGCCAGCAGCCAAGAAACAGGTCCAACTGGAAACACCATATATTTT. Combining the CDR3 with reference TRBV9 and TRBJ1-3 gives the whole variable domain DSGVTQTPKHLITATGQRVTLRCSPRSGDLSVYWYQQSLDQGLQFLIQYYNGEERAKGNILERFSAQQFPDLHSELNLSSLELGDSALYFCASSQETGPTGNTIYFGEGSWLTVV.

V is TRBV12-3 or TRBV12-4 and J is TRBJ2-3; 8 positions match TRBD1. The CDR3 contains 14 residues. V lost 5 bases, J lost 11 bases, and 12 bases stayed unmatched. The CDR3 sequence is CASSPAGGAYEQYF. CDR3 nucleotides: TGTGCCAGCAGTCCGGCAGGGGGCGCCTACGAGCAGTATTTT.

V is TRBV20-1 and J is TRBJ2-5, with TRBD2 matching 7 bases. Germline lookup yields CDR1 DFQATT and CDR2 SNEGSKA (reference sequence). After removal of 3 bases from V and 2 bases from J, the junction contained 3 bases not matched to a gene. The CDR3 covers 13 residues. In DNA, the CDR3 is TGCAGTGCTAGGAGACTAGCACAAGAGACCCAGTACTTC. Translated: CSARRLAQETQYF.

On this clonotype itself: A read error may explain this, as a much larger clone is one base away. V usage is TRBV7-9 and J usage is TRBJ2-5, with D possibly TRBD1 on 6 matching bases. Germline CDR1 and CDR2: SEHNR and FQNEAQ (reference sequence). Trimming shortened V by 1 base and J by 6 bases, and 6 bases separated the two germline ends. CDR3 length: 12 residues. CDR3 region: CASSLGGQTQYF. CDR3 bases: TGTGCCAGCAGCTTAGGGGGGCAGACCCAGTACTTC.

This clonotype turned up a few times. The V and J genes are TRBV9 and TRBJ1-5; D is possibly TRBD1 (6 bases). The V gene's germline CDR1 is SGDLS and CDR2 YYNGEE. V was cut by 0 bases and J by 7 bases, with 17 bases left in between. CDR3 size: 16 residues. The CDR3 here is CASSVADSSYEQPQHF. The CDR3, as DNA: TGTGCCAGCAGCGTAGCGGACAGCTCCTACGAGCAGCCCCAGCATTTT.

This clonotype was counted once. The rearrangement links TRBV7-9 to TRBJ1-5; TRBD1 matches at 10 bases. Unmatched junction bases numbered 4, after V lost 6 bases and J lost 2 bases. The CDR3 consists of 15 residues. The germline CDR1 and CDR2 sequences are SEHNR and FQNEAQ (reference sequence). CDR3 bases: TGTGCCAGCAGTACCGGGACAGGGGGCAATCAGCCCCAGCATTTT. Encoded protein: CASSTGTGGNQPQHF.

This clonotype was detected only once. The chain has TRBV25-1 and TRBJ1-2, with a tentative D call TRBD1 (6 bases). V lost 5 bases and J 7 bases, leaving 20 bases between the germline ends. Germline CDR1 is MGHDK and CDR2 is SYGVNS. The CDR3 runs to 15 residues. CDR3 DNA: TGTGCCAGCAGTCGGGCAGGGAGGGGGTACGGTGGCTACACCTTC. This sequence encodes CASSRAGRGYGGYTF.